Listed below are T cell receptor beta chains from one sample, sequenced in a study of T cell clusters in autoimmune cytopenias. TCRdb reanalyzed the multiplex PCR reads, giving one entry per CDR3 protein sequence and no DNA. Its table records several thousand distinct CDR3 sequences. The data also belong to a second study, concerning T cell repertoires in aging, cancer and after chemotherapy.

Input material: peripheral blood. The receptor set was obtained from a human donor in good health. Each CDR3 is given with its conserved first and last residue. A row's size may be missing; if present it is once, few, many or a size class.

j_call v_call clone_size cdr3_aa
TRBJ2-2 TRBV6-2/TRBV6-3 NA CASSYSSEGGELFF
TRBJ2-5 TRBV14 NA CASSLPAGRLQETQYF
TRBJ1-1 TRBV30 NA CAWSKGYGDTEAFF
TRBJ2-5 TRBV12-3/TRBV12-4 medium-sized CASRPRTSGRETQYF
TRBJ1-6 TRBV15 medium-sized CATSRELGTANSPLHF
TRBJ2-3 TRBV4-3 NA CASSPLEREYTQYF
TRBJ2-7 TRBV29-1 medium-sized CSVLLGLVGWSYEQYF
TRBJ1-1 TRBV11-1 NA CASSLAGGWRNTEAFF
TRBJ1-2 TRBV6-5 large CASSYGGSYGYTF
TRBJ2-3 TRBV6-5 medium-sized CASSRRLAGGSDTQYF
TRBJ2-3 TRBV6-6 NA CASSYRAGGTSTDTQYF
TRBJ2-1 TRBV5-1 NA CASTSTGGTSVNEQFF
TRBJ1-2 TRBV12-3/TRBV12-4 NA CASSQDGGRGYTF
TRBJ2-5 TRBV6-2/TRBV6-3 NA CASTWRTGGETQYF
TRBJ1-3 TRBV11-1 medium-sized CASSSTSGNTIYF
TRBJ2-1 TRBV19 medium-sized CASSIVGRSFLGSGEQFF
TRBJ2-7 TRBV20-1 NA CSAAPGREQYF
TRBJ2-1 TRBV6-1 NA CASSRDGQANEQFF
TRBJ1-6 TRBV19 medium-sized CASSLGISPLHF
TRBJ2-2 TRBV7-6 medium-sized CASSPRPAGWLFF
TRBJ2-7 TRBV6-1 medium-sized CASSELLAGSLRGEQYF
TRBJ1-2 TRBV5-1 NA CASSRTQGNYGYTF
TRBJ1-1 TRBV30 NA CAWSYRLPMNTEAFF
TRBJ2-3 TRBV5-4 NA CASSGVAGGRTDTQYF
TRBJ2-3 TRBV2 NA CASNPRGTSTDTQYF
TRBJ1-1 TRBV12-3/TRBV12-4 NA CASSLADRASEAFF
TRBJ2-7 TRBV27 medium-sized CASSFNGGRIYREQYF
TRBJ1-4 TRBV30 medium-sized CAWSAAWAGDEKLFF
TRBJ2-7 TRBV5-6 NA CASSLDGVSSSYEQYF
TRBJ2-3 TRBV28 NA CASRVGGSGTDTQYF